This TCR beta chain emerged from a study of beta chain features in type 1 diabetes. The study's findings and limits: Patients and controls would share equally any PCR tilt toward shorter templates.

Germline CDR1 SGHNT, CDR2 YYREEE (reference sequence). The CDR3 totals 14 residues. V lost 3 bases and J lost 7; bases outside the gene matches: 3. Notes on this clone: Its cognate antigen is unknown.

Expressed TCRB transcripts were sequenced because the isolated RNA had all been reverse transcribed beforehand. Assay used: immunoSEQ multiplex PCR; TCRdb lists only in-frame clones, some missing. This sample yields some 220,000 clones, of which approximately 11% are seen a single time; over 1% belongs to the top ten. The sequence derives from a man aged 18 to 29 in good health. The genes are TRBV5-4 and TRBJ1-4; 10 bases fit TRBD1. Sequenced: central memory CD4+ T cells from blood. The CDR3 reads CASSSGQGFEKLFF. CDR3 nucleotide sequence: TGTGCCAGCAGCTCGGGACAGGGGTTTGAAAAACTGTTTTTT.